This T cell receptor (beta chain) was sequenced during a study of blood T cell repertoires in COVID-19. This table comes from immunoSEQ multiplex PCR, and its TCRdb copy is limited to in-frame clones, with some not included. Of about 260,000 clones listed, 75% to 95% are singletons. V was pared by 4 bases and J by 0 bases, with 8 bases between. CDR1 SGDLS and CDR2 YYNGEE come from the germline V gene. This CDR3 comprises 14 residues. The chain joins TRBV9 to TRBJ1-5; the D is unclear. The receptor was derived from a person between 18 and 30 years old with COVID-19, enrolled during active disease. The sample comprised peripheral blood. In DNA form, the CDR3 reads TGTGCCAGCAGCTCGGGGAGTAGCAATCAGCCCCAGCATTTT. It translates to CASSSGSSNQPQHF. Based on the CDR3 plus reference TRBV9 and TRBJ1-5, the full variable domain is DSGVTQTPKHLITATGQRVTLRCSPRSGDLSVYWYQQSLDQGLQFLIQYYNGEERAKGNILERFSAQQFPDLHSELNLSSLELGDSALYFCASSSGSSNQPQHFGDGTRLSIL.